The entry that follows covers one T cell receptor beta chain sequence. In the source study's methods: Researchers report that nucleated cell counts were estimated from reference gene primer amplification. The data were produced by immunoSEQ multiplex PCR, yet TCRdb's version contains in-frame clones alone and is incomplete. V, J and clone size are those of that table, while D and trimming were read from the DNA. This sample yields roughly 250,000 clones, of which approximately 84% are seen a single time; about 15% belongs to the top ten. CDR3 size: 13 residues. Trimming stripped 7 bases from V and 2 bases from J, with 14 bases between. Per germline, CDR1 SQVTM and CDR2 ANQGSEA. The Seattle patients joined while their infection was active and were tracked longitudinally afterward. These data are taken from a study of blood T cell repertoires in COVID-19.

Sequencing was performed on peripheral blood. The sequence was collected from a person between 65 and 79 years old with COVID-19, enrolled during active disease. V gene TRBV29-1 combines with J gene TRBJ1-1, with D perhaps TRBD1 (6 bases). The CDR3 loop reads CSARGGPNTEAFF. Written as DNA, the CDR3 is TGCAGCGCCCGGGGGGGCCCTAACACTGAAGCTTTCTTT.